These 14 T cell receptor beta chains share one sample of origin, sequenced in a study of OX40 agonist ivuxolimab in advanced cancers. The table came from immunoSEQ multiplex PCR; TCRdb's copy has only in-frame clones and leaves some out. The sample gives about 84,000 clones, approximately 89% of which show up once; about 0.2% is in the top ten. Here the sequenced sample was CD4+ or CD8+ T cells sorted from blood, taken in a trial of the OX40 agonist ivuxolimab. The receptors derive from an adult with an advanced solid tumor such as melanoma, head and neck, liver or kidney cancer.

The V call is TRBV27, the J call TRBJ2-7; D gene ambiguous. In germline, CDR1 is MNHEY, CDR2 SMNVEV (reference sequence). V lost 3 bases and J lost 0, with 6 bases in between. CDR3 length equals 13 residues. CDR3 residues: CASSFRSSYEQYF. As DNA, the CDR3 is TGTGCCAGCAGTTTCCGCAGCTCCTACGAGCAGTACTTC.

The chain links TRBV25-1 to TRBJ1-6, with a possible D match to TRBD1 (5 bases). Trimming took 3 bases from V and 9 from J, leaving 12 bases between them. The CDR3 covers 14 residues. Germline V lookup: CDR1 MGHDK, CDR2 SYGVNS. The chain's CDR3 is CASSDSPRGSPLHF. Here the CDR3 DNA reads TGTGCCAGCAGTGACAGCCCTAGGGGTTCACCCCTCCACTTT.

The J gene is TRBJ2-3, the V gene TRBV28, with unresolved D. This CDR3 region has 15 residues. CDR1 MDHEN and CDR2 SYDVKM come from the germline V gene. V lost 3 bases, J lost 2 bases, and 12 bases lay in between. The CDR3 sequence is CASSFIGPDTDTQYF. The DNA for the CDR3 is TGTGCCAGCAGTTTTATTGGCCCAGACACAGATACGCAGTATTTT.

A few counts support this clone. The genes are TRBV5-8 and TRBJ2-2; weak D call: TRBD1 (6 bases). Germline CDR1 reads SGHTS; CDR2 reads YDEGEE. This CDR3 is built from 15 residues. V lost 0 bases and J 4 bases, leaving 10 bases between the germline ends. Written as DNA, the CDR3 is TGTGCCAGCAGCTTGGCAGGGGTGGGCACCGGGGAGCTGTTTTTT. The encoded protein is CASSLAGVGTGELFF.

The chain has TRBV2 and TRBJ1-6, with 8 bases identical to TRBD1. This CDR3 contains 16 residues. V was clipped by 6 bases and J by 4 bases; unmatched bases: 8. Germline assignment: CDR1 SNHLY and CDR2 FYNNEI. Here the CDR3 reads CASRPDRGLYNSPLHF. As DNA, the CDR3 is TGTGCCAGCAGACCCGACAGGGGATTGTATAATTCACCCCTCCACTTT.

The gene calls are TRBV2 and TRBJ2-7, with a weak D call TRBD1 (5 bases). Germline CDR1 and CDR2: SNHLY and FYNNEI. The CDR3 runs to 14 residues. Trimming pared 5 bases from V and 3 bases from J, leaving 14 bases between. This CDR3 reads CASSFQTGIYEQYF. CDR3 bases: TGTGCCAGCAGTTTCCAAACAGGAATCTACGAGCAGTACTTC. The entire variable domain, with the rest obtained from reference TRBV2 and TRBJ2-7, is as follows: EPEVTQTPSHQVTQMGQEVILRCVPISNHLYFYWYRQILGQKVEFLVSFYNNEISEKSEIFDDQFSVERPDGSNFTLKIRSTKLEDSAMYFCASSFQTGIYEQYFGPGTRLTVT.

The V and J genes are TRBV27 and TRBJ1-6, with 9 nucleotides matching TRBD1. Germline-derived CDR1 and CDR2 are MNHEY and SMNVEV (reference sequence). The trim removed 6 bases at V and 3 bases at J, leaving 9 bases unmatched. This CDR3 has 17 amino acids. The CDR3 loop is CASSGDKGQGYNSPLHF. In DNA, the CDR3 is TGTGCCAGCAGCGGGGATAAGGGACAGGGCTATAATTCACCCCTCCACTTT.

This clone showed up just once. This chain uses TRBV30 with TRBJ1-1; 8 bases match TRBD1. J gave up 6 bases and V 0 bases, and 9 bases lay outside the gene matches. Germline-derived CDR1 and CDR2 are GTSNPN and SVGIG (reference sequence). The CDR3 is 15 residues long. CDR3: CAWSVNGQGRPEAFF. The DNA for the CDR3 is TGTGCCTGGAGTGTAAACGGACAGGGTAGGCCTGAAGCTTTCTTT.

This clone was recorded once. The chain is built from TRBV5-1 and TRBJ1-2, with D possibly being TRBD1 (5 bases). The V end was cut by 4 bases, the J end by 3 bases, with 13 bases between. Germline CDR1 SGHRS, CDR2 YFSETQ. The length of the CDR3 is 14 residues. The CDR3 bases are TGCGCCAGCAGCGCCCAGGGTCCTGACTATGGCTACACCTTC. This gives the protein CASSAQGPDYGYTF.

The chain links TRBV25-1 to TRBJ1-1, with D uncertain. This CDR3 has 11 residues. V was clipped by 5 bases and J by 10 bases, with 11 bases between them. Germline V gives CDR1 MGHDK, CDR2 SYGVNS. DNA of the CDR3: TGTGCCAGCAGTAGAGGGTTCGGAGCTTTCTTT. It translates to CASSRGFGAFF. Supplemented by reference TRBV25-1 and TRBJ1-1, the full variable domain reads EADIYQTPRYLVIGTGKKITLECSQTMGHDKMYWYQQDPGMELHLIHYSYGVNSTEKGDLSSESTVSRIRTEHFPLTLESARPSHTSQYLCASSRGFGAFFGQGTRLTVV.

This sequence joins TRBV18 and TRBJ1-5; D is uncertain. The V and J ends lost 10 bases and 4 bases respectively, with 14 bases between them. In germline, CDR1 is KGHSH, CDR2 LQKENI. The CDR3 extends over 13 amino acids. The DNA of the CDR3 is TGTGCCACCAAATCAACAAAGAATCAGCCCCAGCATTTT. It yields the protein CATKSTKNQPQHF.

The J gene is TRBJ1-3, the V gene TRBV29-1; D is perhaps TRBD1 (6 bases). The germline V gene has CDR1 SQVTM and CDR2 ANQGSEA. V lost 6 bases to trimming and J lost 2 bases, with 11 bases between them. The CDR3 has 13 residues. The DNA for the CDR3 is TGCAGCGTCGAACAGGGTCCTGGAAACACCATATATTTT. This translates into CSVEQGPGNTIYF.

The CDR3 bases are TGTGCCACTGACTCGGGACAACCCACAGATACGCAGTATTTT. Translating gives CATDSGQPTDTQYF. The chain is built from TRBV15 and TRBJ2-3; weak D call: TRBD1 (6 bases). This CDR3 has 14 residues. Germline CDR1 is LNHNV and CDR2 is YYDKDF (reference sequence). The ends were cut back, 9 bases at V and 2 bases at J, with 15 bases in the middle.

The rearrangement joins TRBV7-6 to TRBJ2-7; 7 bases are shared with TRBD1. Germline CDR1 is SGHVS and CDR2 is FNYEAQ. V lost 5 bases and J lost 1; bases outside the gene matches: 5. The CDR3 extends over 14 amino acids. As DNA, the CDR3 is TGTGCCAGCAGCCACGGGGACAGTTCCTACGAGCAGTACTTC. It encodes CASSHGDSSYEQYF.